The rows below give T cell receptor beta chains drawn from one sample of a study of blood T cells in healthy people across ages. Via MiXCR, TCRdb re-called the 5' RACE reads, giving one row per CDR3 protein. The table includes 600,000 to 850,000 distinct CDR3 sequences, roughly 47% detected once. The sample consisted of blood. The source of these receptors is a woman in her fifties or sixties in good health. CDR3s include the opening cysteine and the closing phenylalanine or tryptophan. The D gene is left open where the match is weak. Expanded clones get a size class; other rows say once, few or many, or leave the size out.

few TRBD1 TRBJ2-1 TRBV24-1 TGTGCCACCAGTGATTTGCGATCGGGGACAGGTAGTTTTTGGTTCTTC CATSDLRSGTGSFWFF
. TRBD1 TRBJ2-5 TRBV7-7 TGTGCTAGCAGCGACAACAGGGGTAGTCGGGAGACCCAGTACTTC CASSDNRGSRETQYF
. . TRBJ2-1 TRBV28 TGTGCCAGCAGCCCTCCGGGCTATCCCTCCTACAATGAGCAGTTCTTC CASSPPGYPSYNEQFF
. . TRBJ2-5 TRBV20-1 TGCAGTGCTAGAGATATCCGAGGACGAGAGACCCAGTACTTC CSARDIRGRETQYF
. . TRBJ1-3 TRBV7-3 TGTGCCAGCAGCCTAAACCAGGGACCTGGAAACACCATATATTTT CASSLNQGPGNTIYF
. . TRBJ2-3 TRBV7-2 TGTGCCAGCAGCTTGGCGGGGGCTACCTTGGATACGCAGTATTTT CASSLAGATLDTQYF
. TRBD1 TRBJ1-2 TRBV10-3 TGTGCCATCAGTGTATCCGACAGGGCGGCAGGCTACACCTTC CAISVSDRAAGYTF
few . TRBJ1-1 TRBV12-3/TRBV12-4 TGTGCCAGCCTAATCGGGACTGAAGCTTTCTTT CASLIGTEAFF
. TRBD1 TRBJ1-6 TRBV7-9 TGTGCCAGCAGCCCGACTGACAGGGGACATTCACCCCTCCACTTT CASSPTDRGHSPLHF
. TRBD1 TRBJ2-1 TRBV20-1 TGCAGTGCTCAAAGCTTAGGTGGGGGACAGGGGTCCTACAATGAGCAGTTCTTC CSAQSLGGGQGSYNEQFF
once . TRBJ1-4 TRBV9 TGTGCCAGCAGCGTAGGTGAACAGGGTGAAAAACTGTTTTTT CASSVGEQGEKLFF
. TRBD2 TRBJ2-3 TRBV7-3 TGTGCCAGCAGCTCGACTAGCGGGGGGGCCCCAGATACGCAGTATTTT CASSSTSGGAPDTQYF
. TRBD2 TRBJ2-4 TRBV29-1 TGCAGCGTGACGAGGACTAGCGGGCACCAAAACATTCAGTACTTC CSVTRTSGHQNIQYF
. . TRBJ1-6 TRBV20-1 TGCAGTGCTACCGTATATAATTCACCCCTCCACTTT CSATVYNSPLHF
. . TRBJ2-5 TRBV4-1 TGCGCCAGCAGCCAAGACAGGACAGCCCAAGAGACCCAGTACTTC CASSQDRTAQETQYF
. TRBD2 TRBJ2-1 TRBV3-1 TGTGCCAGCAGCCAAGGGGGGGGTGAGCAGTTCTTC CASSQGGGEQFF
many TRBD2 TRBJ2-5 TRBV7-3 TGTGCCAGCAGCTCCCTTGGACTAGCGGGAGGGTCTCAAGAGACCCAGTACTTC CASSSLGLAGGSQETQYF
once . TRBJ2-3 TRBV6-2/TRBV6-3 TGTGCCAGCAGTTACCATAATACGCAGTATTTT CASSYHNTQYF
. . TRBJ1-1 TRBV3-1 TGTGCCAGCAGCCATCGGACAAGCGAGGAAGCTTTCTTT CASSHRTSEEAFF
. TRBD2 TRBJ2-1 TRBV6-1 TGTGCCAGCGAAGCGGGACGCTCCTACAATGAGCAGTTCTTC CASEAGRSYNEQFF
. . TRBJ1-2 TRBV25-1 TGTGCCAGCAGTGAATCCGCGAATGGCTACACCTTC CASSESANGYTF
. . TRBJ2-3 TRBV7-2 TGTGCCAGCAGCAGTGACTACACGGCGGATACGCAGTATTTT CASSSDYTADTQYF
few . TRBJ1-2 TRBV6-5 TGTGCCAGCAGTCCAGGTGTAGCTAACTATGGCTACACCTTC CASSPGVANYGYTF
few . TRBJ1-2 TRBV6-2/TRBV6-3 TGTGCCAGCAGCAAAGGACAGAACTATGGCTACACCTTC CASSKGQNYGYTF
. . TRBJ1-4 TRBV20-1 TGCAGTGCCCCTAAGGGAGCCTCCCTTACTAATGAAAAACTGTTTTTT CSAPKGASLTNEKLFF
. . TRBJ2-3 TRBV15 TGTGCCACCAGCAGAACCTCTGGGGGAGATACGCAGTATTTT CATSRTSGGDTQYF
few TRBD2 TRBJ2-5 TRBV20-1 TGCAGTGCCCATGGACTAGTTTTACCAAAAGAGACCCAGTACTTC CSAHGLVLPKETQYF
. . TRBJ2-5 TRBV2 TGTGCCAGCAGTTCAGGGGAAGAGACCCAGTACTTC CASSSGEETQYF
. . TRBJ2-5 TRBV7-2 TGTGCCAGCAGCCCCAACGCGGGCTACCAAGAGACCCAGTACTTC CASSPNAGYQETQYF
few TRBD2 TRBJ2-3 TRBV3-1 TGTGCCAGCAGCACCGGGACTATCACAGATACGCAGTATTTT CASSTGTITDTQYF
. . TRBJ2-1 TRBV9 TGTGCCTGCAGCGTAGCTGGGGGGAAGAGGGATGAGCAGTTCTTC CACSVAGGKRDEQFF
many . TRBJ2-1 TRBV5-6 TGTGCCAGCAGCTTCCACAATGAGCAGTTCTTC CASSFHNEQFF
. TRBD2 TRBJ2-5 TRBV7-2 TGTGCCAGCAGCAAGAGCGGGAGCGCGGGGGAGACCCAGTACTTC CASSKSGSAGETQYF
. . TRBJ2-3 TRBV6-5 TGTGCCAGCAGTTACACGGGCCCTGCCCCAGATACGCAGTATTTT CASSYTGPAPDTQYF
few TRBD2 TRBJ2-5 TRBV20-1 TGCAGTGCCCACGGCCAGCGGGGGGGAAAACAAGAGACCCAGTACTTC CSAHGQRGGKQETQYF
few TRBD1 TRBJ2-1 TRBV29-1 TGCAGCGTTGACCGGACAGGGAACAACAATGAGCAGTTCTTC CSVDRTGNNNEQFF
. . TRBJ2-3 TRBV29-1 TGCAGCGTTTCGGCGAAGGCTGCAGATACGCAGTATTTT CSVSAKAADTQYF